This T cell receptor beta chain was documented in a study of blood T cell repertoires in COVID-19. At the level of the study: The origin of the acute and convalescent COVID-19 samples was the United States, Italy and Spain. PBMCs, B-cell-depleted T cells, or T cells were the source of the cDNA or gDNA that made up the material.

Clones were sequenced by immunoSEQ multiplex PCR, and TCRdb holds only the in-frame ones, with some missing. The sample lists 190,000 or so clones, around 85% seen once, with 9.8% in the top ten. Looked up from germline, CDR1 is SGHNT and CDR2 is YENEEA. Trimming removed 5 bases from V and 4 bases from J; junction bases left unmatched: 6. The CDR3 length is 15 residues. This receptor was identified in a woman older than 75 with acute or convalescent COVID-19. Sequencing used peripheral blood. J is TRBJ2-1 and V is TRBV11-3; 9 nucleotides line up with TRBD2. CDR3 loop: CASSQSGLAYNEQFF. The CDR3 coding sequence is TGTGCCAGCAGCCAATCGGGACTAGCATACAATGAGCAGTTCTTC.